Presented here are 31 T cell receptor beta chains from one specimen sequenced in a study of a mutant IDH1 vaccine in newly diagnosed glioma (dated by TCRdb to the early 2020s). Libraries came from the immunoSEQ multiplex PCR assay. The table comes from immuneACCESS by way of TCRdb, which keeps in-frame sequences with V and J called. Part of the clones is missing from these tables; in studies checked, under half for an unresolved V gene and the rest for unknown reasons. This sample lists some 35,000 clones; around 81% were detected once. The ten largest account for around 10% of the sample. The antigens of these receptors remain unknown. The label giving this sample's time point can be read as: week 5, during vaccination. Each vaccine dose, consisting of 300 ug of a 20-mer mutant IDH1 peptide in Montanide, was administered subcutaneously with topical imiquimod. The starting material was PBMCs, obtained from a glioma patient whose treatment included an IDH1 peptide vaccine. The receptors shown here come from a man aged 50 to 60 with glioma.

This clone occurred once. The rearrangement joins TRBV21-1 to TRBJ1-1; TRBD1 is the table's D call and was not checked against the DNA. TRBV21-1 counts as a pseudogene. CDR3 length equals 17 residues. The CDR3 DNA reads TGTGCCAGCAGCAAATGGGAAACAGGGGGGGTGAACACTGAAGCTTTCTTT. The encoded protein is CASSKWETGGVNTEAFF.

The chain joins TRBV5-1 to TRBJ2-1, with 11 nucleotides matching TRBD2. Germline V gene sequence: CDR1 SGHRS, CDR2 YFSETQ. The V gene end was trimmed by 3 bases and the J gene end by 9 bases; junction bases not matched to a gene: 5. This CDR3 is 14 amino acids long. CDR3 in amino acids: CASSSSGGFGEQFF. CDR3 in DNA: TGCGCCAGCAGCTCTAGCGGGGGGTTTGGTGAGCAGTTCTTC.

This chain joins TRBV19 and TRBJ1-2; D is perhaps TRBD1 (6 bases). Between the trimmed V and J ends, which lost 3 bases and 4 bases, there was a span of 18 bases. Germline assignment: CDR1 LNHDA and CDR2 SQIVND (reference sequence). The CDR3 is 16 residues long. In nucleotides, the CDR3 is TGTGCCAGTAGTATTCCACACTCGACAGGACCCTATGGCTACACCTTC. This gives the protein CASSIPHSTGPYGYTF. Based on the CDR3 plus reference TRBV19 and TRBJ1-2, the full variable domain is DGGITQSPKYLFRKEGQNVTLSCEQNLNHDAMYWYRQDPGQGLRLIYYSQIVNDFQKGDIAEGYSVSREKKESFPLTVTSAQKNPTAFYLCASSIPHSTGPYGYTFGSGTRLTVV.

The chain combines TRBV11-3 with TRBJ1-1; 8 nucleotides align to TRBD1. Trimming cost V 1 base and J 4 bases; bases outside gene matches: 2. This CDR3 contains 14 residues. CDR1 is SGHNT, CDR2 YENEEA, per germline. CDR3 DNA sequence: TGTGCCAGCAGCTTAGGACAGGGGAGCACTGAAGCTTTCTTT. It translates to CASSLGQGSTEAFF.

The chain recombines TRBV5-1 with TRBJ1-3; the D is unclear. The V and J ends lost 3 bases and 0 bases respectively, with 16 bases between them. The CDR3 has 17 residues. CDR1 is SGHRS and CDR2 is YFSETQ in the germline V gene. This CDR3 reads CASSSDAGLSSGNTIYF. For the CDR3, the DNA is TGCGCCAGCAGCTCCGACGCAGGACTGAGCTCTGGAAACACCATATATTTT.

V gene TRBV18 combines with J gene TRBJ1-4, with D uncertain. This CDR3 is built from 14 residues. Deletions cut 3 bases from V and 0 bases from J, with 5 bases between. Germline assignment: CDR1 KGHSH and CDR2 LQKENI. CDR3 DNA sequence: TGTGCCAGCTCACCGGGGACAACTAATGAAAAACTGTTTTTT. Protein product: CASSPGTTNEKLFF.

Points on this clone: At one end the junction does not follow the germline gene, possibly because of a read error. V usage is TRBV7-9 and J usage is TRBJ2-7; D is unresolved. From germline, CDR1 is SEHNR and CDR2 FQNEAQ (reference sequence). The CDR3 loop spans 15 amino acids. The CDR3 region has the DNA TGTGCCAGCAGCCCCGGGCAGGCTGAAATCTACGCGCAGTACTTC. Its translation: CASSPGQAEIYAQYF.

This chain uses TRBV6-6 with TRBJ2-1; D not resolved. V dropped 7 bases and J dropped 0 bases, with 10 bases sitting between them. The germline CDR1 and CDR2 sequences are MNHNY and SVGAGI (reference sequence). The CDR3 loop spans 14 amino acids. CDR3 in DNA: TGTGCCAGCACGAGAGCCCTCTCCTACAATGAGCAGTTCTTC. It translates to CASTRALSYNEQFF.

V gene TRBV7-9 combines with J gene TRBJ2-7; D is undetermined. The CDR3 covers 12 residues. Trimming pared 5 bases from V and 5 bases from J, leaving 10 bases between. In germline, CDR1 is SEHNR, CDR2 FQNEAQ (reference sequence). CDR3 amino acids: CASSLHTDEQYF. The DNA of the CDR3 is TGTGCCAGCAGCCTCCACACCGACGAGCAGTACTTC.

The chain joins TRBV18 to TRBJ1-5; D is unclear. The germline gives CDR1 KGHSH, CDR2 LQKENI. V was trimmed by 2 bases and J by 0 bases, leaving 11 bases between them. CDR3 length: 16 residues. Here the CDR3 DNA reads TGTGCCAGCTCACCAGGTACAGTAAGTAGCAATCAGCCCCAGCATTTT. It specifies CASSPGTVSSNQPQHF.

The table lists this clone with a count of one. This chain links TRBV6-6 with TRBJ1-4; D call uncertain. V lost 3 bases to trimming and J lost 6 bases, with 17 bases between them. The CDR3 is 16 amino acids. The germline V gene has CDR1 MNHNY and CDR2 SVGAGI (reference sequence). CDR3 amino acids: CASSYKGGLHYEKLFF. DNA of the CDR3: TGTGCCAGCAGTTATAAGGGAGGCCTACACTATGAAAAACTGTTTTTT.

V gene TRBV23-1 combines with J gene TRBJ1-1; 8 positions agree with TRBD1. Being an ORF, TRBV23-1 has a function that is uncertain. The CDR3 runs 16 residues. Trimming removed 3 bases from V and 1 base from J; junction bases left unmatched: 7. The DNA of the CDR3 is TGCGCCAGCAGTCACCGGGACAGGATTCCGAACACTGAAGCTTTCTTT. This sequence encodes CASSHRDRIPNTEAFF.

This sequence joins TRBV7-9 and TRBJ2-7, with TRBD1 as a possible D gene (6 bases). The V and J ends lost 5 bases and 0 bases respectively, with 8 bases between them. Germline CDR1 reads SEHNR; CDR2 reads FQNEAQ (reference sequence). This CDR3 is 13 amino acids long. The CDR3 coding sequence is TGTGCCAGCAGCGTACAGGGCTCCTACGAGCAGTACTTC. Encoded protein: CASSVQGSYEQYF.

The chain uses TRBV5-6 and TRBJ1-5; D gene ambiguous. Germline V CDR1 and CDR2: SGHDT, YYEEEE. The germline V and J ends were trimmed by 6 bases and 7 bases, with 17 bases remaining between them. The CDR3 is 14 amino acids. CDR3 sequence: CASTSGHQVQPQHF. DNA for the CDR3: TGTGCCAGCACCTCCGGCCATCAGGTACAGCCCCAGCATTTT.

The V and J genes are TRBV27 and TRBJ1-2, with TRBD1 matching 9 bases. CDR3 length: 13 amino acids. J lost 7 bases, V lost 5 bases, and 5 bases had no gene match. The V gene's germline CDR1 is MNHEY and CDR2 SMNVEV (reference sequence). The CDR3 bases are TGTGCCAGCAGTGCCGGGACAGGGTTTGGCTACACCTTC. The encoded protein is CASSAGTGFGYTF.

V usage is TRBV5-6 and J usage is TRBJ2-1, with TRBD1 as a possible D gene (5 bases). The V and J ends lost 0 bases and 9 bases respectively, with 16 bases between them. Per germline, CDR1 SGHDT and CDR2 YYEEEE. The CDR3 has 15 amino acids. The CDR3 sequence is CASSLAKGVGVEQFF. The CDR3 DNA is TGTGCCAGCAGCTTGGCCAAAGGGGTAGGCGTTGAGCAGTTCTTC.

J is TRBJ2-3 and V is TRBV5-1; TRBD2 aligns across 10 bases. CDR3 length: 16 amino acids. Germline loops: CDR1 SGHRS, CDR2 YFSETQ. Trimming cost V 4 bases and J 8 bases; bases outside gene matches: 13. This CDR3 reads CASSPSAGLAVSTQYF. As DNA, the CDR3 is TGCGCCAGCAGCCCGTCCGCAGGACTAGCGGTGTCTACGCAGTATTTT.

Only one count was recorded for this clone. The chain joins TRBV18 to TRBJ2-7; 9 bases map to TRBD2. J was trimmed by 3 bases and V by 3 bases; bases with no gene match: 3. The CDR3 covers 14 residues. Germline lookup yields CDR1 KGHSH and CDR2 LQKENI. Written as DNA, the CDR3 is TGTGCCAGCTCACCCCCTAGCGGGATCTACGAGCAGTACTTC. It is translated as CASSPPSGIYEQYF.

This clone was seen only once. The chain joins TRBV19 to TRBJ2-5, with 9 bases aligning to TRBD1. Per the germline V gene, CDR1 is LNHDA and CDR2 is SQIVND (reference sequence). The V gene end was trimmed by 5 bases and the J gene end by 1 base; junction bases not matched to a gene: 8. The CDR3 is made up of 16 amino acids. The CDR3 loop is CASSVGTGSGQETQYF. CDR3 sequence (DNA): TGTGCCAGTAGTGTCGGGACAGGGTCAGGCCAAGAGACCCAGTACTTC.

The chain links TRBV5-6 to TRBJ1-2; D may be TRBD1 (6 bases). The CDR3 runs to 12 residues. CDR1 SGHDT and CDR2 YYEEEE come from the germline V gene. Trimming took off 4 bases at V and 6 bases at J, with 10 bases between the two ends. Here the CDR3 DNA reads TGTGCCAGCAGCACACAGGGCAATGGCTACACCTTC. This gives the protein CASSTQGNGYTF.

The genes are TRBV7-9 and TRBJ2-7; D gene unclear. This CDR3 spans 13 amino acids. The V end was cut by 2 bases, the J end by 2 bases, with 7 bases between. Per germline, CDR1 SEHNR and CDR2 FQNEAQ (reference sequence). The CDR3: CASSLNSPYEQYF. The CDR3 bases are TGTGCCAGCAGCTTAAATTCACCCTACGAGCAGTACTTC. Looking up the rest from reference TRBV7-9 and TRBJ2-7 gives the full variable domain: DTGVSQNPRHKITKRGQNVTFRCDPISEHNRLYWYRQTLGQGPEFLTYFQNEAQLEKSRLLSDRFSAERPKGSFSTLEIQRTEQGDSAMYLCASSLNSPYEQYFGPGTRLTVT.

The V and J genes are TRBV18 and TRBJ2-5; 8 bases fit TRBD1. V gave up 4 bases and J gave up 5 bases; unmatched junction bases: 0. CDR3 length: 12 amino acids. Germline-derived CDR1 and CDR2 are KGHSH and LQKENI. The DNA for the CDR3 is TGTGCCAGCTCACGGGACAGGGAGACCCAGTACTTC. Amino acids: CASSRDRETQYF.

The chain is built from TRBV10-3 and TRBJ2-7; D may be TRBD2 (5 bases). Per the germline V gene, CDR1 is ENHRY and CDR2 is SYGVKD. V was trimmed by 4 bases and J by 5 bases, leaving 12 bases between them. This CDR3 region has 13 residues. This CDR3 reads CAISGRKEDEQYF. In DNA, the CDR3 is TGTGCCATCAGTGGCAGGAAGGAGGACGAGCAGTACTTC.

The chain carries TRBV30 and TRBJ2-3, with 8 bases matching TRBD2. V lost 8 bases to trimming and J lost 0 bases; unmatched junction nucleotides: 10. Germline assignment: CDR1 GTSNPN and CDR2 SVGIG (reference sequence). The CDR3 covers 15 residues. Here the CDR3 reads CALPAGARSTDTQYF. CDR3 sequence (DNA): TGTGCCCTCCCAGCGGGGGCCCGAAGCACAGATACGCAGTATTTT.

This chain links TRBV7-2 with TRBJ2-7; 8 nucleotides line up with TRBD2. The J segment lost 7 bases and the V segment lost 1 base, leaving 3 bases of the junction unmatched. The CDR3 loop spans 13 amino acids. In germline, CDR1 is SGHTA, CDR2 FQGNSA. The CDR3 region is CASSLVGGGEQYF. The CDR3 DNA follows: TGTGCCAGCAGCTTAGTCGGGGGGGGTGAGCAGTACTTC.

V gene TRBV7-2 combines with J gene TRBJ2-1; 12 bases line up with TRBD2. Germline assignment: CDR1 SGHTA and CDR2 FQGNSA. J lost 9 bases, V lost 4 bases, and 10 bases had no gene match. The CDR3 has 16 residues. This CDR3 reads CASSSIVTSGGGEQFF. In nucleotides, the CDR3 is TGTGCCAGCAGCTCCATAGTGACTAGCGGGGGAGGTGAGCAGTTCTTC.

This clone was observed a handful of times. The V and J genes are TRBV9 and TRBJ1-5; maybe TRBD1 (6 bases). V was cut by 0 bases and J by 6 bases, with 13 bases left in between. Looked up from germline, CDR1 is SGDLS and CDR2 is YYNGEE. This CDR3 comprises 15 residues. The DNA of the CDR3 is TGTGCCAGCAGCGTAGATGGGGGGGGCGGTCAGCCCCAGCATTTT. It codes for CASSVDGGGGQPQHF.

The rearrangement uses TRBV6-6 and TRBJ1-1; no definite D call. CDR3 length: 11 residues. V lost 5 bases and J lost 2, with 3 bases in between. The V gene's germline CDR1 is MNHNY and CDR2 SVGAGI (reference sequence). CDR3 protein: CASSDNTEAFF. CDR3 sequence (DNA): TGTGCCAGCAGTGACAACACTGAAGCTTTCTTT.

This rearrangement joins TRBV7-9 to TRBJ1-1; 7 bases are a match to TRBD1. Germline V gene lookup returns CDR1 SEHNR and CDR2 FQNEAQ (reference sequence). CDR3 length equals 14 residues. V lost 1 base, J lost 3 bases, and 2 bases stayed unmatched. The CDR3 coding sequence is TGTGCCAGCAGCTTAGGCACAGGGGACACTGAAGCTTTCTTT. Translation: CASSLGTGDTEAFF.

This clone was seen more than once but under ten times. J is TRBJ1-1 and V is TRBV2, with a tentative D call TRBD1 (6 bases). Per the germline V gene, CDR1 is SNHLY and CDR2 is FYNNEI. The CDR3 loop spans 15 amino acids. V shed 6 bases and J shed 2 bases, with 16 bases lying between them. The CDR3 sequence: CASSRKDSRNTEAFF. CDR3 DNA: TGTGCCAGCAGCCGCAAGGACAGCAGAAACACTGAAGCTTTCTTT. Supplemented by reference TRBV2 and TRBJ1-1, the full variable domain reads EPEVTQTPSHQVTQMGQEVILRCVPISNHLYFYWYRQILGQKVEFLVSFYNNEISEKSEIFDDQFSVERPDGSNFTLKIRSTKLEDSAMYFCASSRKDSRNTEAFFGQGTRLTVV.

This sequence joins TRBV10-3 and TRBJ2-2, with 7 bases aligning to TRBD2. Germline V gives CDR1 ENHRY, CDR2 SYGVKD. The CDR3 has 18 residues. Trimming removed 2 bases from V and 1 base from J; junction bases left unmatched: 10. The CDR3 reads CAISEPPWRGRNTGELFF. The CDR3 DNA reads TGTGCCATCAGTGAGCCTCCATGGCGGGGGAGGAACACCGGGGAGCTGTTTTTT.